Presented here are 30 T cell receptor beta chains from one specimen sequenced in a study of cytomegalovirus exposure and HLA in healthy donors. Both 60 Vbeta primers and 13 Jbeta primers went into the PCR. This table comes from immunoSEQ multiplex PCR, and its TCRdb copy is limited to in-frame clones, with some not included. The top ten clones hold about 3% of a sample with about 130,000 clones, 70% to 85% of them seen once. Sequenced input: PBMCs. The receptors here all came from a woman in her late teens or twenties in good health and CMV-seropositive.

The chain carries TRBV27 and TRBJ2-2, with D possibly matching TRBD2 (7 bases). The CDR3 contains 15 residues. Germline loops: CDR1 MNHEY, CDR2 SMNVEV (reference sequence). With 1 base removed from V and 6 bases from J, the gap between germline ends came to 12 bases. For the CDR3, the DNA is TGTGCCAGCAGTTTATATACAGGGAGGGCCGGGGAGCTGTTTTTT. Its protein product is CASSLYTGRAGELFF.

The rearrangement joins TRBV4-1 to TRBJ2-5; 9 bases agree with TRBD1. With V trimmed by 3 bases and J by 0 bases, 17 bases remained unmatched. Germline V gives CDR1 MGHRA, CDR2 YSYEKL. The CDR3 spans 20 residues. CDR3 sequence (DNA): TGCGCCAGCAGCCATGCCGCCCTTAAAACCGGGACAGGGAACCAAGAGACCCAGTACTTC. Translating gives CASSHAALKTGTGNQETQYF.

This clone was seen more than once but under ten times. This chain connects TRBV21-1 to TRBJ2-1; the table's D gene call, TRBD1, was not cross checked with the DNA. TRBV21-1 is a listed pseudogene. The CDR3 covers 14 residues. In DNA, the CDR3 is TGTGCCAGCAGCAAACCACAGCCCTACAATGAGCAGTTCTTC. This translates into CASSKPQPYNEQFF.

DNA for the CDR3: TGCGCCAGCAGCCAAGATAGCGGGCCCGAGCAGTACTTC. It translates to CASSQDSGPEQYF. This chain links TRBV4-1 with TRBJ2-7, with 7 positions matching TRBD2. The CDR3 spans 13 residues. Germline assignment: CDR1 MGHRA and CDR2 YSYEKL. V was pared by 0 bases and J by 6 bases, with 2 bases of the junction left unmatched.

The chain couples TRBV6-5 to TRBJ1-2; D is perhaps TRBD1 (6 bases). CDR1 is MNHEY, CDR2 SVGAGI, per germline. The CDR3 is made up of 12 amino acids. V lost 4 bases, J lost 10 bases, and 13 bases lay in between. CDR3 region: CASSSPGHAYTF. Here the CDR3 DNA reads TGTGCCAGCAGTTCCCCGGGACACGCCTACACCTTC.

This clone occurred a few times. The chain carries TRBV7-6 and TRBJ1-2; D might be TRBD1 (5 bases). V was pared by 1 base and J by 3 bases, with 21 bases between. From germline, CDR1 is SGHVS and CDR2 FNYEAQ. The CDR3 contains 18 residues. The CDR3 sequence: CASSLDPGDPMLHYGYTF. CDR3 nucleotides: TGTGCCAGCAGCTTAGACCCGGGGGACCCAATGCTTCACTATGGCTACACCTTC.

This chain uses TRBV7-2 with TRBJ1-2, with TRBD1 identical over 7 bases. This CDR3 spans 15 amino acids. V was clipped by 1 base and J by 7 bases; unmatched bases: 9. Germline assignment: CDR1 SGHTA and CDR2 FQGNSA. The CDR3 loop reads CASSLVGRTGGGYTF. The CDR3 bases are TGTGCCAGCAGCTTAGTGGGGAGGACAGGAGGTGGCTACACCTTC. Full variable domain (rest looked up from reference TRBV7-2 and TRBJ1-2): GAGVSQSPSNKVTEKGKDVELRCDPISGHTALYWYRQSLGQGLEFLIYFQGNSAPDKSGLPSDRFSAERTGGSVSTLTIQRTQQEDSAVYLCASSLVGRTGGGYTFGSGTRLTVV.

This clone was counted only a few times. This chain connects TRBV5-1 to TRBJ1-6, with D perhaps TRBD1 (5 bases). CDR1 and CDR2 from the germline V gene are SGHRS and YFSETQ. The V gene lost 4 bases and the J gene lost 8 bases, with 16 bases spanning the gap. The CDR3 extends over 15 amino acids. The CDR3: CASSLRPGGDSPLHF. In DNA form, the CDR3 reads TGCGCCAGCAGCCTCCGGCCGGGGGGTGATTCACCCCTCCACTTT.

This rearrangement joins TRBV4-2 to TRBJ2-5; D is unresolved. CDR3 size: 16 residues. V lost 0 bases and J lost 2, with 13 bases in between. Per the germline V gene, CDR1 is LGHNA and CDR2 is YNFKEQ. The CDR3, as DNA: TGTGCCAGCAGCCAAGAGAGTACCGGGTCGCAAGAGACCCAGTACTTC. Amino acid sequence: CASSQESTGSQETQYF.

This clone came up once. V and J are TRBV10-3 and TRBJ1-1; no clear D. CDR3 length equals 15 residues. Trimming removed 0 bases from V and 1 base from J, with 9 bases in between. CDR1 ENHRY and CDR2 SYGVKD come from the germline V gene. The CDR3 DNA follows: TGTGCCATCAGTGAGTCGCAGGTAAAGAACACTGAAGCTTTCTTT. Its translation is CAISESQVKNTEAFF.

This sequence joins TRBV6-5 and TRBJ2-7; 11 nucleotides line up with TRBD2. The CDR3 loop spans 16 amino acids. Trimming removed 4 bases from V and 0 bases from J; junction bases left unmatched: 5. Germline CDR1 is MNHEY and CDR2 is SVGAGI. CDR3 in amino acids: CASSSRLAGNSYEQYF. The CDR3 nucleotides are TGTGCCAGCAGTTCCCGACTAGCGGGGAACTCCTACGAGCAGTACTTC.

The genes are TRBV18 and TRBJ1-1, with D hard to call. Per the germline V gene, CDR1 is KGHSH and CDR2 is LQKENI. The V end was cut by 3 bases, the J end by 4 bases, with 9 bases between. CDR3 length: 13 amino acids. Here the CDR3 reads CASSPPPGTEAFF. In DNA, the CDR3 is TGTGCCAGCTCACCCCCGCCCGGCACTGAAGCTTTCTTT.

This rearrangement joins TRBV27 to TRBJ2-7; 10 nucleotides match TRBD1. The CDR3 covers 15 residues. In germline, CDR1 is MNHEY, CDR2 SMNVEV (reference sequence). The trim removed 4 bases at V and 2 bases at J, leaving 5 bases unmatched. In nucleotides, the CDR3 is TGTGCCAGCAGTTCCCTAGACAGGGGGCCCTACGAGCAGTACTTC. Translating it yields CASSSLDRGPYEQYF.

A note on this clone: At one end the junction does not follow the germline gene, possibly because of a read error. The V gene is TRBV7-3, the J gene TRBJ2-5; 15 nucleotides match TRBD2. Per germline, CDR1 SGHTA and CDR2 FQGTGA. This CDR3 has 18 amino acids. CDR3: CAGSLRGLAGGTTETQYF. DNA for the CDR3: TGTGCCGGCAGCTTAAGAGGACTAGCGGGGGGGACGACAGAGACCCAGTACTTC.

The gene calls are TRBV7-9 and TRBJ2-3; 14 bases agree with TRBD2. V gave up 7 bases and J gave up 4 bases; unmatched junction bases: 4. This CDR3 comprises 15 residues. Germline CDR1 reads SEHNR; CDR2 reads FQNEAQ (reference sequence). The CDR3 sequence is CASTGTSGGADTQYF. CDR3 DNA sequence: TGTGCCAGCACTGGGACTAGCGGGGGTGCAGATACGCAGTATTTT.

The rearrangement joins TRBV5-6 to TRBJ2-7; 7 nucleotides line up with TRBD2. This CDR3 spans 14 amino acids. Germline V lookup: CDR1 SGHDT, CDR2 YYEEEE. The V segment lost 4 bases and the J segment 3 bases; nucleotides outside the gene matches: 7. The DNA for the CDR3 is TGTGCCAGCAGCCCCGGGACTATTCTCTACGAGCAGTACTTC. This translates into CASSPGTILYEQYF.

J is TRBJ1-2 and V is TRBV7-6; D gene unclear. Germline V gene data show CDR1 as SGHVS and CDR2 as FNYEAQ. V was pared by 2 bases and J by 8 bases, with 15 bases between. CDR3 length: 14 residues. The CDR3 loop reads CASSLQAAEEGYTF. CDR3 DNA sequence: TGTGCCAGCAGCTTACAGGCGGCGGAGGAGGGCTACACCTTC.

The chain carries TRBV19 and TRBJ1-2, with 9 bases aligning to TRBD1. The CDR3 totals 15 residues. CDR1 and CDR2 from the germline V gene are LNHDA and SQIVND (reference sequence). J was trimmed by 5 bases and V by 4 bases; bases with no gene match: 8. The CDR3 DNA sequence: TGTGCCAGTAGTACTACAGGGGGCGAGACGTATGGCTACACCTTC. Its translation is CASSTTGGETYGYTF.

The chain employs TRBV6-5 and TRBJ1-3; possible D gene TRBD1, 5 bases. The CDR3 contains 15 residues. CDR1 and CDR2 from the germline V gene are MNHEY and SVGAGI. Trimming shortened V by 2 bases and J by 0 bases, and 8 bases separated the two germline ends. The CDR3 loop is CASSYGAISGNTIYF. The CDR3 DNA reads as TGTGCCAGCAGTTACGGGGCCATCTCTGGAAACACCATATATTTT.

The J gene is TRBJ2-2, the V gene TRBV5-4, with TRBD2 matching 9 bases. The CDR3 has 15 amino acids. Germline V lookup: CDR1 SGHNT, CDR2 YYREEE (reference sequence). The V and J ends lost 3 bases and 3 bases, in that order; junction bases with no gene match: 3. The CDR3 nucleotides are TGTGCCAGCAGCTCTACTAGCGGGTACACCGGGGAGCTGTTTTTT. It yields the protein CASSSTSGYTGELFF.

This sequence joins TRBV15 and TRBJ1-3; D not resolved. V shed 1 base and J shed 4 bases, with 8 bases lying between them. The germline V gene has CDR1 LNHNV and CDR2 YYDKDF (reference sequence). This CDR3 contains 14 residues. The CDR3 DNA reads TGTGCCACCAGCAGAGCGGTCGTAGGAAACACCATATATTTT. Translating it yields CATSRAVVGNTIYF. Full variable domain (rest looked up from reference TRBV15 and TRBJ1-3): DAMVIQNPRYQVTQFGKPVTLSCSQTLNHNVMYWYQQKSSQAPKLLFHYYDKDFNNEADTPDNFQSRRPNTSFCFLDIRSPGLGDTAMYLCATSRAVVGNTIYFGEGSWLTVV.

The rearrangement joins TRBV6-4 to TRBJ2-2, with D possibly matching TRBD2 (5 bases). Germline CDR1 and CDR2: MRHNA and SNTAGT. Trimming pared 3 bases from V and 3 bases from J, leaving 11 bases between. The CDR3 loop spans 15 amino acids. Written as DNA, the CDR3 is TGTGCCAGCAGTGAGGGTGAGGGTGACACCGGGGAGCTGTTTTTT. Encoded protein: CASSEGEGDTGELFF.

CDR3 region: CASGGTGEGEQYF. The CDR3 nucleotides read TGTGCCAGCGGAGGGACAGGGGAGGGCGAGCAGTACTTC. The chain carries TRBV6-5 and TRBJ2-7; 10 nucleotides line up with TRBD1. The junction had 7 bases not matched to a gene; V was cut back by 8 bases and J by 6 bases. The CDR3 is 13 amino acids. Germline V CDR1 and CDR2: MNHEY, SVGAGI.

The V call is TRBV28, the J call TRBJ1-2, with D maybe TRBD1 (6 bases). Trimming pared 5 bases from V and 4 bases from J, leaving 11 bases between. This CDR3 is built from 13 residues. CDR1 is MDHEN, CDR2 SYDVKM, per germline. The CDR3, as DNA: TGTGCCAGCAGTATTTCAGGGGCCTATGGCTACACCTTC. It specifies CASSISGAYGYTF.

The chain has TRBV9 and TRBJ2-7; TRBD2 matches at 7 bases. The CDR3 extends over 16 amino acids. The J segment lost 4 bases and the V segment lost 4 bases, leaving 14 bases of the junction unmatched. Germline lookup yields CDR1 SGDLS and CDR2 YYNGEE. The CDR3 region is CASSPGGDSQRYEQYF. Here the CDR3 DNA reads TGTGCCAGCAGCCCTGGGGGGGATTCACAAAGGTACGAGCAGTACTTC.

The CDR3 reads CASSVGSAQETQYF. Written as DNA, the CDR3 is TGTGCCAGCAGCGTAGGAAGCGCCCAAGAGACCCAGTACTTC. The chain has TRBV9 and TRBJ2-5; D unclear. The germline V gene encodes CDR1 SGDLS and CDR2 YYNGEE. This CDR3 region has 14 residues. With 0 bases removed from V and 1 base from J, the gap between germline ends came to 7 bases.

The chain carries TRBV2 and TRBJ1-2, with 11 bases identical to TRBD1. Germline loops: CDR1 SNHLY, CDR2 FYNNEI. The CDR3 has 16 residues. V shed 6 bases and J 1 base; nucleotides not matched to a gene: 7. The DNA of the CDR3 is TGTGCCAGCAGGCCAGGGACAGGGGGTGGTAACTATGGCTACACCTTC. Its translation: CASRPGTGGGNYGYTF.

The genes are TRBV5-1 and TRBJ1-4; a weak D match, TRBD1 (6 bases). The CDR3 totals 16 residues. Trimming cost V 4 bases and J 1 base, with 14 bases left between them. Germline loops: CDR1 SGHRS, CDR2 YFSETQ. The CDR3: CASSTQGRGTNEKLFF. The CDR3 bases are TGCGCCAGCAGCACCCAGGGGAGAGGAACTAATGAAAAACTGTTTTTT.

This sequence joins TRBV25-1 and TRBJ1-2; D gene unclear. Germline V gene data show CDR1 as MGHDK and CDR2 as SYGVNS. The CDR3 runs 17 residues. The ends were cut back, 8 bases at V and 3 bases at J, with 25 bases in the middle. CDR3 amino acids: CASESTPSGRGHYGYTF. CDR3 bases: TGTGCCAGCGAGTCTACCCCGTCCGGGAGAGGGCACTATGGCTACACCTTC.

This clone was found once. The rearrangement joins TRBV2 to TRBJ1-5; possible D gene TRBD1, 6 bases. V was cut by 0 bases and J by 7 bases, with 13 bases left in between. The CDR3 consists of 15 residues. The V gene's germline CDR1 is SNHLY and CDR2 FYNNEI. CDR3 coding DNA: TGTGCCAGCAGTGAAGCCCTACAGGGTGAGCAGCCCCAGCATTTT. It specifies CASSEALQGEQPQHF.